These 8 T cell receptor beta chains share one sample of origin, sequenced in a study of blood T cells in healthy people across ages. PCR was performed a second time for about 7 to 11 cycles using a sample-barcoded 5' primer and a J-beta primer mix. TCRdb recomputed calls from the 5' RACE reads with MiXCR, one row per CDR3 protein. The sample has roughly 680,000 distinct CDR3 sequences; around 21% are singletons. The sequencing input was blood. These receptors all come from a man aged 65 to 79 in good health.

The chain is built from TRBV2 and TRBJ2-1; perhaps TRBD2 as D (6 bases). This CDR3 region has 13 residues. Between the trimmed V and J ends, which lost 5 bases and 2 bases, there was a span of 7 bases. Germline V CDR1 and CDR2: SNHLY, FYNNEI. CDR3 protein: CASSIAAYNEQFF. The CDR3 DNA reads as TGTGCCAGCAGTATAGCGGCCTACAATGAGCAGTTCTTC.

V is TRBV29-1 and J is TRBJ2-6, with no clear D. This CDR3 is built from 14 residues. V lost 5 bases, J lost 4 bases, and 12 bases lay in between. The germline V gene encodes CDR1 SQVTM and CDR2 ANQGSEA. CDR3 sequence (DNA): TGCAGCGTTCCCCATCAGTCCGGGGCCAACGTCCTGACTTTC. Translation gives CSVPHQSGANVLTF.

The rearrangement uses TRBV20-1 and TRBJ2-5, with TRBD1 matching 8 bases. The J call may be in error: the DNA end matches TRBJ2-7 better. The CDR3 covers 14 residues. In germline, CDR1 is DFQATT, CDR2 SNEGSKA (reference sequence). CDR3 DNA: TGCAGTGCTAGAGATCGCCAGGGGGCCCACGAGCAGTACTTC. Its translation: CSARDRQGAHEQYF.

Turning to this clonotype: The junction departs from germline at one end; a sequencing error may be responsible. The rearrangement uses TRBV20-1 and TRBJ2-5; perhaps TRBD2 as D (5 bases). CDR3 size: 13 residues. CDR1 DFQATT and CDR2 SNEGSKA come from the germline V gene (reference sequence). DNA of the CDR3: TGCAGTGCTAGTAGGGAGTCACAAGGGACCCAGTACTTC. Its protein product is CSASRESQGTQYF.

The rearrangement uses TRBV29-1 and TRBJ2-2; 8 bases map to TRBD1. The CDR3 length is 16 residues. Unmatched junction bases numbered 10, after V lost 3 bases and J lost 4 bases. Germline values: CDR1 SQVTM, CDR2 ANQGSEA. Here the CDR3 DNA reads TGCAGCGTTGATCTCGCCGGACAGGGCGTCACCGGGGAGCTGTTTTTT. It translates to CSVDLAGQGVTGELFF.

This clonotype appeared many times. The chain couples TRBV20-1 to TRBJ2-1; tentatively, D is TRBD2 (6 bases). The V and J ends lost 3 bases and 3 bases respectively, with 9 bases between them. Germline CDR1 reads DFQATT; CDR2 reads SNEGSKA (reference sequence). The CDR3 runs 13 residues. CDR3 in DNA: TGCAGTGCTAGCGGGAGAAACTACAATGAGCAGTTCTTC. Its translation is CSASGRNYNEQFF.

This chain uses TRBV2 with TRBJ2-1; 13 bases align to TRBD2. Looked up from germline, CDR1 is SNHLY and CDR2 is FYNNEI. This CDR3 spans 18 amino acids. V shed 9 bases and J 0 bases; nucleotides not matched to a gene: 11. CDR3 bases: TGTGCCAGAGAAGAAGGGACTAGCGGGGCCAGCTCCTACAATGAGCAGTTCTTC. Translating gives CAREEGTSGASSYNEQFF.

V is TRBV4-2 and J is TRBJ2-4, with D possibly TRBD2 on 6 matching bases. CDR1 and CDR2 from the germline V gene are LGHNA and YNFKEQ. Trimming shortened V by 2 bases and J by 10 bases, and 12 bases separated the two germline ends. The CDR3 covers 13 residues. The CDR3 reads CASSQPSDRIQYF. CDR3 in DNA: TGTGCCAGCAGCCAACCTAGCGATCGAATTCAGTACTTC.